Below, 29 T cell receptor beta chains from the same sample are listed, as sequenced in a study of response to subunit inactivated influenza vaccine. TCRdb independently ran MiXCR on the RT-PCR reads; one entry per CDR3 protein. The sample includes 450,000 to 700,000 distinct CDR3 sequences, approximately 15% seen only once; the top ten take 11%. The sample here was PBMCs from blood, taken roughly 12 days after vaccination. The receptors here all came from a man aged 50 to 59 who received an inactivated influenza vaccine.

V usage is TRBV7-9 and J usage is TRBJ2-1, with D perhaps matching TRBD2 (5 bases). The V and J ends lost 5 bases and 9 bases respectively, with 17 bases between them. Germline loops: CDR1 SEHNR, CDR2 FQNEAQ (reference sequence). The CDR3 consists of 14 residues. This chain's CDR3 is CASSHLRLAFEQFF. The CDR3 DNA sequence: TGTGCCAGCAGCCATTTACGGCTAGCATTTGAGCAGTTCTTC.

The CDR3 here is CASSQGTGKSYEQYF. CDR3 sequence (DNA): TGTGCCAGCAGCCAAGGAACGGGGAAAAGCTACGAGCAGTACTTC. The rearrangement uses TRBV14 and TRBJ2-7; D is possibly TRBD2 (5 bases). Germline CDR1 reads SGHDN; CDR2 reads FVKESK. This CDR3 is 15 amino acids long. V lost 1 base to trimming and J lost 3 bases, with 13 bases between them.

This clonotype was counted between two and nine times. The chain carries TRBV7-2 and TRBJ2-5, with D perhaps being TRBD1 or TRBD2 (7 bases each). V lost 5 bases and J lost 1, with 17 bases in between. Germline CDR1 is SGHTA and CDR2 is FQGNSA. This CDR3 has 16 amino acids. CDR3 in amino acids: CASSPRRGGLQETQYF. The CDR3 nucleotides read TGTGCCAGCAGCCCGCGCAGGGGGGGCCTCCAAGAGACCCAGTACTTC. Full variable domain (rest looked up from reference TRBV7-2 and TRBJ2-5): GAGVSQSPSNKVTEKGKDVELRCDPISGHTALYWYRQSLGQGLEFLIYFQGNSAPDKSGLPSDRFSAERTGGSVSTLTIQRTQQEDSAVYLCASSPRRGGLQETQYFGPGTRLLVL.

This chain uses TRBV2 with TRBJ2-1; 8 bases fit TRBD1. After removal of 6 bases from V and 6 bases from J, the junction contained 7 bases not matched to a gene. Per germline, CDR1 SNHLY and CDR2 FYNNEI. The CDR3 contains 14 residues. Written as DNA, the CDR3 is TGTGCCAGCAGAGAGACAGGGGATGGCAATGAGCAGTTCTTC. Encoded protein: CASRETGDGNEQFF.

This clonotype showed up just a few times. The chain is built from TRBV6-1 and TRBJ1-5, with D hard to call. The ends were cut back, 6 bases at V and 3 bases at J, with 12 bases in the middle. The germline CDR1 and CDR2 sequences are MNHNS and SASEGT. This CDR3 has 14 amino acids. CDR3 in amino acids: CASRREDLNQPQHF. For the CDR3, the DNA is TGTGCCAGCAGAAGGGAAGATCTCAATCAGCCCCAGCATTTT.

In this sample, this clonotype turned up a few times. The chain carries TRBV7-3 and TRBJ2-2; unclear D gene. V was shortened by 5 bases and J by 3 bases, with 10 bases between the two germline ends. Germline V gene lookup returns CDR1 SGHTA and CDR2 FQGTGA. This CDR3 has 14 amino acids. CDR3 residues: CASSPLGDTGELFF. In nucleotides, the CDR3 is TGTGCCAGCAGCCCCCTTGGGGACACCGGGGAGCTGTTTTTT.

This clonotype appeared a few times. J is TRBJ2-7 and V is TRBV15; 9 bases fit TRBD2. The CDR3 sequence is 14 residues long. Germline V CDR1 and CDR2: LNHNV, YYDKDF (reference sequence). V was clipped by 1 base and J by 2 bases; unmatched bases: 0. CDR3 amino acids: CATSRGGRAYEQYF. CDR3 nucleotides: TGTGCCACCAGCAGAGGCGGGAGGGCCTACGAGCAGTACTTC.

CDR3 nucleotide sequence: TGCGCCAGCAGCTTGGTACGGGCAGGGCAAGAGACCCAGTACTTC. Encoded protein: CASSLVRAGQETQYF. J is TRBJ2-5 and V is TRBV5-1; perhaps TRBD1 as D (5 bases). CDR1 is SGHRS, CDR2 YFSETQ, per germline. This CDR3 region has 15 residues. Between the trimmed V and J ends, which lost 0 bases and 2 bases, there was a span of 11 bases.

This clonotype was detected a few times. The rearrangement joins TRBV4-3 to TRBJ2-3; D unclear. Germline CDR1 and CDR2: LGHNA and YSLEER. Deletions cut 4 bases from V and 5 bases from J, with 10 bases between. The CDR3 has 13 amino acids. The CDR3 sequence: CASSLRRLDTQYF. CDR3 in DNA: TGCGCCAGCAGCCTCAGGAGATTAGATACGCAGTATTTT.

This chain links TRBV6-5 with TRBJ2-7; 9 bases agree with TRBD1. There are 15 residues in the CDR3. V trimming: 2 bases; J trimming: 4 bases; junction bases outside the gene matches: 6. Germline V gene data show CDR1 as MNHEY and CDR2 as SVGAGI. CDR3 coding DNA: TGTGCCAGCAGTTACAGCGGGACAGGGAAATACGAGCAGTACTTC. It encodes CASSYSGTGKYEQYF.

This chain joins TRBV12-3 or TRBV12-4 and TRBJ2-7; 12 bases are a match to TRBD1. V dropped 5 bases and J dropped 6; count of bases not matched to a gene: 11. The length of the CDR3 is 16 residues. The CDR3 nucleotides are TGTGCCAGCAGTATCCGGGACAGGGGGCCCCTCGGCGAGCAGTACTTC. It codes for CASSIRDRGPLGEQYF.

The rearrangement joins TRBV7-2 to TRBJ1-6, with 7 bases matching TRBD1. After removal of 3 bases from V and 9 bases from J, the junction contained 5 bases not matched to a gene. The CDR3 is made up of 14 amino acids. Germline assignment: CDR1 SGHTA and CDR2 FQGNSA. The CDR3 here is CASSFLQGPSPLHF. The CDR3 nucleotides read TGTGCCAGCAGCTTCCTACAGGGGCCTTCACCCCTCCACTTT.

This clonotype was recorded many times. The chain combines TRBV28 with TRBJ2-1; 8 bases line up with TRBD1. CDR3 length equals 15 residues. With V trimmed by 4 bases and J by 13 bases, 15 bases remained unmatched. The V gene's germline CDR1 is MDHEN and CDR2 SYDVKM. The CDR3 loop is CASSSGGDRIPPQFF. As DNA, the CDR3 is TGTGCCAGCAGTTCCGGAGGGGACAGGATCCCCCCCCAGTTCTTC.

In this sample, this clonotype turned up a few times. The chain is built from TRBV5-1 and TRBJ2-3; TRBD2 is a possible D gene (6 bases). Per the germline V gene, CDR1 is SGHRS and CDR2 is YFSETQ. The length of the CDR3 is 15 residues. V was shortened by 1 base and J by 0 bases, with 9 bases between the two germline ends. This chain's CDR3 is CASSLNGGSTDTQYF. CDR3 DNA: TGCGCCAGCAGCTTGAATGGGGGGAGCACAGATACGCAGTATTTT. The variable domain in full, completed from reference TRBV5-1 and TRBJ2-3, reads KAGVTQTPRYLIKTRGQQVTLSCSPISGHRSVSWYQQTPGQGLQFLFEYFSETQRNKGNFPGRFSGRQFSNSRSEMNVSTLELGDSALYLCASSLNGGSTDTQYFGPGTRLTVL.

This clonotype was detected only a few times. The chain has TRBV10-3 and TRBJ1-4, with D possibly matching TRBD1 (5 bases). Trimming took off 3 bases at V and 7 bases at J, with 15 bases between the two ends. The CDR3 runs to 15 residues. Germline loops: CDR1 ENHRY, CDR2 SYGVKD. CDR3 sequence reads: CAISDGDRFSEKLFF. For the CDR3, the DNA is TGTGCCATCAGTGACGGGGACCGCTTTTCTGAAAAACTGTTTTTT.

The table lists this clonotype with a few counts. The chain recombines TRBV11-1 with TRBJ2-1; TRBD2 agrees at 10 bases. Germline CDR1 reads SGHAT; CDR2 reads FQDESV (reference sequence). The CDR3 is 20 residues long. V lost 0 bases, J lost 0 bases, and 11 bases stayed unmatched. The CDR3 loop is CASSLALMSGGATSYNEQFF. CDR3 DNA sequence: TGTGCCAGCAGCTTAGCGCTGATGAGCGGGGGGGCCACCTCCTACAATGAGCAGTTCTTC.

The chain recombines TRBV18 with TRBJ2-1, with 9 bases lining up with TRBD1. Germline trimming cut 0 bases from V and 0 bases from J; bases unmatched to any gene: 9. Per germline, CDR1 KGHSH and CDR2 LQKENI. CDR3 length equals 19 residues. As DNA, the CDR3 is TGTGCCAGCTCACCACCCGCGACAGGGGGGCCAAGCTCCTACAATGAGCAGTTCTTC. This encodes CASSPPATGGPSSYNEQFF.

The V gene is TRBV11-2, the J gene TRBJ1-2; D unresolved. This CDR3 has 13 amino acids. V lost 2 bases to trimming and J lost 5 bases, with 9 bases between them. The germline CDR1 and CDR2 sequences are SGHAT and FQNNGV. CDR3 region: CASSLPDGYGYTF. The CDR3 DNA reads TGTGCCAGCAGCTTACCGGACGGTTATGGCTACACCTTC. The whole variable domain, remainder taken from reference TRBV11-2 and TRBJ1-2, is EAGVAQSPRYKIIEKRQSVAFWCNPISGHATLYWYQQILGQGPKLLIQFQNNGVVDDSQLPKDRFSAERLKGVDSTLKIQPAKLEDSAVYLCASSLPDGYGYTFGSGTRLTVV.

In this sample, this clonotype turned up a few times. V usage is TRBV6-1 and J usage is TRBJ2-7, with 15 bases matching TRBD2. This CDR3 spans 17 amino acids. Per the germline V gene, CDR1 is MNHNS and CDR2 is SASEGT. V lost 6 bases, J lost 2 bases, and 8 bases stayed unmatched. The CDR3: CASSVGLAGGRTYEQYF. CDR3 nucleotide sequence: TGTGCCAGCAGCGTGGGACTAGCGGGGGGAAGGACCTACGAGCAGTACTTC.

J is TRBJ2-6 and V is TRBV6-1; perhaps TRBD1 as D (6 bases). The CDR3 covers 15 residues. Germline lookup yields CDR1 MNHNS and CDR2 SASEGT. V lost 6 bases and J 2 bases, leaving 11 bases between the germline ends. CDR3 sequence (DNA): TGTGCCAGCAGATCTGGGACAACTGGGGCCAACGTCCTGACTTTC. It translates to CASRSGTTGANVLTF.

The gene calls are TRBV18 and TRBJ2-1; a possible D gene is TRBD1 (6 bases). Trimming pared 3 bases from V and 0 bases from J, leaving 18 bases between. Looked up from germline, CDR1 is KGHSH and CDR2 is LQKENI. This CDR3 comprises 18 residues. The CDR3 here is CASSPIRRTGHSYNEQFF. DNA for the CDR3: TGTGCCAGCTCACCGATAAGACGGACGGGACACTCCTACAATGAGCAGTTCTTC. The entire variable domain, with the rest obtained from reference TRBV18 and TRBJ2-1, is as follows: NAGVMQNPRHLVRRRGQEARLRCSPMKGHSHVYWYRQLPEEGLKFMVYLQKENIIDESGMPKERFSAEFPKEGPSILRIQQVVRGDSAAYFCASSPIRRTGHSYNEQFFGPGTRLTVL.

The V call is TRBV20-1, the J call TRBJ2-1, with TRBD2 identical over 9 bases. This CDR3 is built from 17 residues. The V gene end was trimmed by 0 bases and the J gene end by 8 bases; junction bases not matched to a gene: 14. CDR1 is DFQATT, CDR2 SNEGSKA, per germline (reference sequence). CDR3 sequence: CSARDTYAGGPVDEQFF. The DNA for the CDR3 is TGCAGTGCTAGAGATACATACGCGGGAGGGCCGGTCGATGAGCAGTTCTTC.

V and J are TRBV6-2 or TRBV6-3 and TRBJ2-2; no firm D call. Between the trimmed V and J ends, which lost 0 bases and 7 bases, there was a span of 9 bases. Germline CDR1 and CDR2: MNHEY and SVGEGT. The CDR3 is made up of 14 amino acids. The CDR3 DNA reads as TGTGCCAGCAGTTACTCGGCGGTGAGCGGGGAGCTGTTTTTT. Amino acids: CASSYSAVSGELFF.

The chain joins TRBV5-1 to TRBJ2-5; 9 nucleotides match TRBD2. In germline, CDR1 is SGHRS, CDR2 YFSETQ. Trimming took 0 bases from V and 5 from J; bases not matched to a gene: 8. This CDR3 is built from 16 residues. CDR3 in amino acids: CASSLGTSVGLETQYF. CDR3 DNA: TGCGCCAGCAGCTTGGGGACTAGCGTGGGGTTGGAGACCCAGTACTTC.

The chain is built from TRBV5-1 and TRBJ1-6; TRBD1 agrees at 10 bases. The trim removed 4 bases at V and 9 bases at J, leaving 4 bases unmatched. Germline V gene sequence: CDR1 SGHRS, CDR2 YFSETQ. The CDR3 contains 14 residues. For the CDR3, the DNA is TGCGCCAGCAGCCCGGACAGGGGGATTTCACCCCTCCACTTT. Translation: CASSPDRGISPLHF.

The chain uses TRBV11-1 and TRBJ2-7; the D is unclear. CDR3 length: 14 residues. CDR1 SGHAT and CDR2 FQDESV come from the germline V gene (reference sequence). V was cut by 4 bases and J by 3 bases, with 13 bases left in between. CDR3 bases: TGTGCCAGCAGCTCCGGCCTTAATGTCTACGAGCAGTACTTC. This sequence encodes CASSSGLNVYEQYF.

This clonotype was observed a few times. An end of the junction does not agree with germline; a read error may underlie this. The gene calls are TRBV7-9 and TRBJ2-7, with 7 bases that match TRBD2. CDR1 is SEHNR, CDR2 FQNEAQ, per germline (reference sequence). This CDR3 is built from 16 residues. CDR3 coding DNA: TGTGCCAGCAGCTTAGATGCGGCGGGACTATCCTCCGAGCAGTACTTC. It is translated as CASSLDAAGLSSEQYF.

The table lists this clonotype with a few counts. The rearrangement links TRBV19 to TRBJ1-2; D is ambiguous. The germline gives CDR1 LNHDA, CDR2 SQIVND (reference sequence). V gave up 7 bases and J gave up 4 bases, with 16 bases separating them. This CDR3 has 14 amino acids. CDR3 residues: CASMAGSRAYGYTF. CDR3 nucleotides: TGTGCCAGTATGGCTGGTTCTCGGGCCTATGGCTACACCTTC.

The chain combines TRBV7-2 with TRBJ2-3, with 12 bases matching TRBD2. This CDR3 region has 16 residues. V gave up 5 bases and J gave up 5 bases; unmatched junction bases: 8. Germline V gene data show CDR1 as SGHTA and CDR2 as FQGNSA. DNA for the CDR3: TGTGCCAGCAGCCCGACTAGCGGGAGCGGTGTAGATACGCAGTATTTT. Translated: CASSPTSGSGVDTQYF.